This TCR beta chain appears in the sequencing data of a study of tumor and adjacent non-tumor tissue in lung cancer. Overall study: There were 11 to 13 adenocarcinoma, 2 squamous cell carcinoma and 1 small cell lung cancer cases. The study's findings and limits: Shorter survival was associated with higher TCR diversity in tumors. Top 100 clones took a larger repertoire share in normal lung. Compared with tumor, normal lung showed significantly lower TCR diversity.

This sample's RNA came from whole unsorted tissue. This non-tumor lung sample came from over 3 cm beyond the tumor edge. A word on this clonotype: Its antigen is still unknown. A much larger clone sits a single nucleotide away, making a read error possible.

Germline V gene data show CDR1 as MNHEY and CDR2 as SVGEGT. The germline V and J ends were trimmed by 4 bases and 3 bases, with 7 bases remaining between them. The CDR3 consists of 13 residues. The library came from three nested PCR rounds adapted from ARM-PCR protocols. Using its own MiXCR run on the multiplex PCR reads, TCRdb lists one record per CDR3 protein. The sample includes around 74,000 distinct CDR3 sequences, nearly 70% of them seen just once. The sequence came from a woman aged 45 to 65 with non-small cell lung cancer. The chain joins TRBV6-2 or TRBV6-3 to TRBJ1-3; D remains ambiguous. Sequenced: distant non-tumor lung tissue. CDR3: CASSSDVGNTIYF. The DNA for the CDR3 is TGTGCCAGCAGTTCCGACGTTGGAAACACCATATATTTT.